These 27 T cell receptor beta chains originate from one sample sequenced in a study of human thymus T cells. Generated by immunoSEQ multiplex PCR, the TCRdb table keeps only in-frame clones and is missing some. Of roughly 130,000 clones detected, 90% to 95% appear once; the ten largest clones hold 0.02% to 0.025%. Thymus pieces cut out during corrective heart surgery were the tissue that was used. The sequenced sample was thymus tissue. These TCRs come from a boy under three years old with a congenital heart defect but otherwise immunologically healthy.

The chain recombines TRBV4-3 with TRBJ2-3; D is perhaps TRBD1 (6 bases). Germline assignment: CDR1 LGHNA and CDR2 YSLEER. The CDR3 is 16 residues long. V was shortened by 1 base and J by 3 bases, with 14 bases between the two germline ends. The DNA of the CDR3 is TGCGCCAGCAGCCAAGTTCAGGGGCGAACGACAGATACGCAGTATTTT. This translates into CASSQVQGRTTDTQYF.

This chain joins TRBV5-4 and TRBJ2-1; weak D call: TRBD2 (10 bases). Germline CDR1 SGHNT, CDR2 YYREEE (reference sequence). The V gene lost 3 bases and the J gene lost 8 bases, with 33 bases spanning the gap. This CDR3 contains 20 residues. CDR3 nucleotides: TGTGCCAGCAGCTCCGGCCCTATACAGGGGGCCCTAGCGGGGGCCCATGAGCAGTTCTTC. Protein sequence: CASSSGPIQGALAGAHEQFF.

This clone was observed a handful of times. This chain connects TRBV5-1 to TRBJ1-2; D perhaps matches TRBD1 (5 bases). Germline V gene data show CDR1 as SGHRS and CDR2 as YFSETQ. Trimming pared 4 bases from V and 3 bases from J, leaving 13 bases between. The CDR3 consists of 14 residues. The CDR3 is CASSPLKGDYGYTF. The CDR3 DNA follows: TGCGCCAGCAGCCCCCTTAAAGGGGACTATGGCTACACCTTC.

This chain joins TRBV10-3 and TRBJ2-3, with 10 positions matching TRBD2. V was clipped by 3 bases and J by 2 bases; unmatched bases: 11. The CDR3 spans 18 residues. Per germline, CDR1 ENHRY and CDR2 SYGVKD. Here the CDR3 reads CAISDPVGLAGDTDTQYF. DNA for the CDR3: TGTGCCATCAGTGATCCCGTTGGGCTAGCGGGGGACACAGATACGCAGTATTTT.

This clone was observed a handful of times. CDR3 loop: CSENRNNEQFF. CDR3 nucleotide sequence: TGCAGTGAGAACAGGAACAATGAGCAGTTCTTC. The chain is built from TRBV20-1 and TRBJ2-1; TRBD1 might be the D (5 bases). The CDR3 totals 11 residues. CDR1 is DFQATT and CDR2 is SNEGSKA in the germline V gene (reference sequence). V lost 7 bases, J lost 5 bases, and 9 bases lay in between.

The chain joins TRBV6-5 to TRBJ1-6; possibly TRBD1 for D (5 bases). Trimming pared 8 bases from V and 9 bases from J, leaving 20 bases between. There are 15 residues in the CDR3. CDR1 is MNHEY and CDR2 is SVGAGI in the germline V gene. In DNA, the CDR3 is TGTGCCAGCGGGCCCCCCCGGCTCGGGGGTTCACCCCTCCACTTT. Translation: CASGPPRLGGSPLHF.

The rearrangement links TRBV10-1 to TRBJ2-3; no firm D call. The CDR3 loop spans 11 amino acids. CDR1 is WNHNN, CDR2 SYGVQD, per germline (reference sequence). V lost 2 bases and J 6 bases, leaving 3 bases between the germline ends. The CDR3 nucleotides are TGCGCCAGCAGTGAGGGGGATACGCAGTATTTT. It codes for CASSEGDTQYF.

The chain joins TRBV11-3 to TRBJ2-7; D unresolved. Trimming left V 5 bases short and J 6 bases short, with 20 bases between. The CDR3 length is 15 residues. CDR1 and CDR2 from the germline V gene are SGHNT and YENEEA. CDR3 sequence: CASSPEPLPPREQYF. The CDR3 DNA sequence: TGTGCCAGCAGCCCAGAGCCCCTCCCTCCACGCGAGCAGTACTTC.

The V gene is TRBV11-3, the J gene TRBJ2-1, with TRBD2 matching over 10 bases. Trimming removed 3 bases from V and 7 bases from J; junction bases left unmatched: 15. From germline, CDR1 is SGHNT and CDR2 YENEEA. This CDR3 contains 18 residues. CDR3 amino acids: CASSFPPFQRGGRNEQFF. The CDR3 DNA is TGTGCCAGCAGCTTCCCCCCTTTCCAGCGGGGGGGGCGGAATGAGCAGTTCTTC.

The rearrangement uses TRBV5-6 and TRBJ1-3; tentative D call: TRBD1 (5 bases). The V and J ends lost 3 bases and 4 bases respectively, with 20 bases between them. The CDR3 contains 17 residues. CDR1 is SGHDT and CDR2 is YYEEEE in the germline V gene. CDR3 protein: CASSSDGDRVEGNTIYF. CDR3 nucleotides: TGTGCCAGCAGCTCAGATGGGGACCGTGTGGAAGGAAACACCATATATTTT.

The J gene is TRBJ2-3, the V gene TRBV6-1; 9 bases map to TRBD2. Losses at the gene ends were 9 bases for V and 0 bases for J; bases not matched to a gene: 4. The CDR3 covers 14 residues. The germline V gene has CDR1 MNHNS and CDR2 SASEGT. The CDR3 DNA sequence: TGTGCCAGTTCGCGGGGGGGGAGCACAGATACGCAGTATTTT. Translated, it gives CASSRGGSTDTQYF.

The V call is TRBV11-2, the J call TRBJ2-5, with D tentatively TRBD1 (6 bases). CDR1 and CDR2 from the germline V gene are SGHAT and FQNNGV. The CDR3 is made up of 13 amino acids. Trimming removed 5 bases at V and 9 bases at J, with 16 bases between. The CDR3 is CASSLGAGTAQYF. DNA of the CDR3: TGTGCCAGCAGCCTGGGGGCTGGTACGGCCCAGTACTTC. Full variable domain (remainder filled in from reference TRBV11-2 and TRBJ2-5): EAGVAQSPRYKIIEKRQSVAFWCNPISGHATLYWYQQILGQGPKLLIQFQNNGVVDDSQLPKDRFSAERLKGVDSTLKIQPAKLEDSAVYLCASSLGAGTAQYFGPGTRLLVL.

CDR3 nucleotides: TGTGCCAGCAGCTTAGAGGGGGGCCCAACCTACGAGCAGTACTTC. Translating it yields CASSLEGGPTYEQYF. The chain couples TRBV11-3 to TRBJ2-7; D is possibly TRBD1 or TRBD2 (6 bases each). Germline loops: CDR1 SGHNT, CDR2 YENEEA. Trimming cost V 0 bases and J 2 bases, with 11 bases left between them. This CDR3 has 15 amino acids.

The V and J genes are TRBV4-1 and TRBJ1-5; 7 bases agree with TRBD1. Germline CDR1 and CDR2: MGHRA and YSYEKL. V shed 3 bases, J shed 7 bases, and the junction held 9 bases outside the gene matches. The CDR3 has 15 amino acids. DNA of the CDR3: TGCGCCAGCAGCCAGGAGGGACAGATTAGACAGCCCCAGCATTTT. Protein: CASSQEGQIRQPQHF.

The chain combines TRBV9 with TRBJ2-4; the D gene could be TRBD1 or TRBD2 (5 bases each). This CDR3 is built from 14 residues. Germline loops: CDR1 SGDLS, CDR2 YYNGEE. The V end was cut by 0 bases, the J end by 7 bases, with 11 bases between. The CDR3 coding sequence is TGTGCCAGCAGCGTAGAAGGGACCCCGAACATTCAGTACTTC. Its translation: CASSVEGTPNIQYF.

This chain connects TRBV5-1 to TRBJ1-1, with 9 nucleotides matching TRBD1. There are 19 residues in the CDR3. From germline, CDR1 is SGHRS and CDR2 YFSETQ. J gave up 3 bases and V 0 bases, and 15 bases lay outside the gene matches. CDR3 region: CASSLALRTGDLRDTEAFF. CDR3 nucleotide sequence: TGCGCCAGCAGCTTGGCCTTAAGGACAGGGGACCTCAGGGACACTGAAGCTTTCTTT. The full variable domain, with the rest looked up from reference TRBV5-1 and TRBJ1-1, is KAGVTQTPRYLIKTRGQQVTLSCSPISGHRSVSWYQQTPGQGLQFLFEYFSETQRNKGNFPGRFSGRQFSNSRSEMNVSTLELGDSALYLCASSLALRTGDLRDTEAFFGQGTRLTVV.

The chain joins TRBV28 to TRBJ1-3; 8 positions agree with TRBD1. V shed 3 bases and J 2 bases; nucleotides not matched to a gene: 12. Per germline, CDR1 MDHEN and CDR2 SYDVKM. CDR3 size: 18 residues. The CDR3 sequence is CASSFRDRFYLAGNTIYF. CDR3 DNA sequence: TGTGCCAGCAGTTTCCGGGACAGGTTTTACCTGGCTGGAAACACCATATATTTT.

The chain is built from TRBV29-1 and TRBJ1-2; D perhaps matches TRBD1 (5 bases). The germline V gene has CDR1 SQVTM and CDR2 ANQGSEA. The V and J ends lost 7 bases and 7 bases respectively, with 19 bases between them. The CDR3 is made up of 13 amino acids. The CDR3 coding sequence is TGCAGCGCCCCTACTACAGGCACTTCTGGCTACACCTTC. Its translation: CSAPTTGTSGYTF. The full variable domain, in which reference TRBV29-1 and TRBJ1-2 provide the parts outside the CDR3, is SAVISQKPSRDICQRGTSLTIQCQVDSQVTMMFWYRQQPGQSLTLIATANQGSEATYESGFVIDKFPISRPNLTFSTLTVSNMSPEDSSIYLCSAPTTGTSGYTFGSGTRLTVV.

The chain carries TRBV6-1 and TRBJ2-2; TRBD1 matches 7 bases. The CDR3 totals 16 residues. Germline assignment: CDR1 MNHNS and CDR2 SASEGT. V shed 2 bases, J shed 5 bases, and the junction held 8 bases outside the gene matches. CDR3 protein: CASSESDRPRTGELFF. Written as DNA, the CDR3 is TGTGCCAGCAGTGAATCGGACAGGCCCCGGACCGGGGAGCTGTTTTTT.

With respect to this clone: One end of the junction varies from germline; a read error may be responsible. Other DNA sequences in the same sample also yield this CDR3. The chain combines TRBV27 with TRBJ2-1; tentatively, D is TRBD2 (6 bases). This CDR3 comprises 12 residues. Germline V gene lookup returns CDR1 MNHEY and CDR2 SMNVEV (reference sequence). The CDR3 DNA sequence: TGTGCCAGTAGTTTAGGAGGGGATGAGCAGTTCTTC. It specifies CASSLGGDEQFF.

The CDR3 DNA reads TGCGCCAGCAGCTTCCGGTCCGAGCAGTACTTC. Its translation is CASSFRSEQYF. The chain recombines TRBV5-1 with TRBJ2-7; no clear D. CDR1 and CDR2 (germline): SGHRS, YFSETQ. CDR3 length: 11 residues. V lost 2 bases, J lost 6 bases, and 6 bases lay in between. Based on the CDR3 plus reference TRBV5-1 and TRBJ2-7, the full variable domain is KAGVTQTPRYLIKTRGQQVTLSCSPISGHRSVSWYQQTPGQGLQFLFEYFSETQRNKGNFPGRFSGRQFSNSRSEMNVSTLELGDSALYLCASSFRSEQYFGPGTRLTVT.

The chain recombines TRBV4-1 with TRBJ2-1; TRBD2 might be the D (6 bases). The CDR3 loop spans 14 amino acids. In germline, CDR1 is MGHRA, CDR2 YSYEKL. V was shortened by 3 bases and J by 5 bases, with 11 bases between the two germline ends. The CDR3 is CASSQVREHNEQFF. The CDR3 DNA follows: TGCGCCAGCAGCCAGGTACGGGAGCACAATGAGCAGTTCTTC.

The CDR3: CASSQTSGVYEQYF. In nucleotides, the CDR3 is TGTGCCAGCAGTCAGACTAGCGGGGTCTACGAGCAGTACTTC. V gene TRBV5-6 combines with J gene TRBJ2-7; 11 positions match TRBD2. There are 14 residues in the CDR3. J gave up 3 bases and V 5 bases, and 4 bases lay outside the gene matches. Germline V gene lookup returns CDR1 SGHDT and CDR2 YYEEEE.

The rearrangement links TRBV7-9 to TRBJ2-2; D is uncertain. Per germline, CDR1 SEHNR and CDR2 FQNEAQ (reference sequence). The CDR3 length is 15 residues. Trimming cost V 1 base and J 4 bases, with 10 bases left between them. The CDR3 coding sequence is TGTGCCAGCAGCTTAGATGACGGCAGCACCGGGGAGCTGTTTTTT. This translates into CASSLDDGSTGELFF.

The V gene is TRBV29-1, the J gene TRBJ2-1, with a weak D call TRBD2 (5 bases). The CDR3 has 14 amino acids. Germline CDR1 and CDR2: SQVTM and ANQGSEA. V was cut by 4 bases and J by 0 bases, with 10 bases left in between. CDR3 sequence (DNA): TGCAGCGTTGGAGAGCGGAGCTCCTACAATGAGCAGTTCTTC. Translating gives CSVGERSSYNEQFF.

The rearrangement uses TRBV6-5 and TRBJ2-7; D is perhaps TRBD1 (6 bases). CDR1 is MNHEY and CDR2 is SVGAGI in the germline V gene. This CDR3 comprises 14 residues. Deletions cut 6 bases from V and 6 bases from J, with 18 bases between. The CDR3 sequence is CASSVPGQRGEQYF. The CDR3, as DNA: TGTGCCAGCAGCGTCCCGGGACAACGGGGCGAGCAGTACTTC.

DNA for the CDR3: TGCGCCAGCAGCTGGGTGCTAGAGGGCCCCTACTATGGCTACACCTTC. It is translated as CASSWVLEGPYYGYTF. The genes are TRBV4-3 and TRBJ1-2; no reliable D call. CDR3 length: 16 amino acids. Trimming took 5 bases from V and 3 from J, leaving 19 bases between them. In germline, CDR1 is LGHNA, CDR2 YSLEER.